Listed here is a single TCR beta chain. A few counts support this clonotype. Its antigen is not yet known. No per-base quality is available; no much larger clone lies one base away. The entry originates in a study of human T cells and chemical hapten exposure (dated by TCRdb to the early 2020s). For context, the study as a whole: For sensitization, 2% DPC in acetone was applied to a roughly 2 cm by roughly 2 cm area of upper inner arm skin. Patients additionally received weekly therapeutic DPC doses to the scalp throughout the approximately 25-week study period. Patch testing was done on the upper back using Finn chambers containing 0.01% DPC, and results were scored after 6 days according to International Contact Dermatitis Research Group standards. The mostly female patient cohort included alopecia areata with under or over 50% scalp involvement, alopecia totalis and alopecia universalis. Libraries were pooled for sequencing, and variation in per-sample TCR yields was attributed mainly to small differences in library volumes within the pool. This study followed changes in the peripheral blood TCR repertoire in vivo during primary and secondary sensitization of alopecia patients to the hapten diphenylcyclopropenone (DPC). Blood samples were taken from patients before sensitization (week 0) and at 2, 6 and about 24 weeks after DPC sensitization. Approximately 30 alopecia patients provided blood for TCR sequencing at one to four time points (pre-sensitization, 2, 6 and 24 weeks).

The paper's findings and limits, for the study overall: Compared with pre-sensitization or healthy control sets, expanded TCRs formed significantly more large CDR3 similarity clusters, which is consistent with antigen-driven responses. No change with DPC sensitization was found in the number of TCRs above 1 in 1000 frequency, and no evidence of global repertoire structure alterations was found. Because every patient had alopecia, a presumed autoimmune disease, the patients' immune response might differ from that of healthy individuals. A positive correlation was found between the number of PT1 expanded TCRs and patch test score, with significance reached at thresholds 8, 16 and 32 but not 4. Repeated subsampling changed both the strength of the expansion versus patch-test correlation and the threshold at which that correlation became significant.

Taken from the germline V gene (reference sequence), the CDR1 and CDR2 loops are SEHNR and FQNEAQ. V ends up 5 bases short and J 2 bases short, with an unmatched junction base count of 4. The CDR3 covers 15 residues, taking in both the cysteine and the phenylalanine. Only the CDR3 part of the read is kept: 45 bases, read in frame from the first base. Receptor libraries were prepared by RACE. The reads were generated on a NextSeq 500. During library preparation, unique molecular identifiers were attached to individual cDNA molecules so that TCRs could be counted in a quantitative, reproducible way. From each blood RNA sample, both TCR alpha and TCR beta chains were sequenced. For the original study's pipeline: The median number of TCRs per sample was some 100,000, ranging from 23,224 to 690,600. V, J and CDR3 annotation of the TCR reads was performed with the Decombinator software suite. To make PS versus PT1 abundance plots, every sample was subsampled to the same number of TCRs (28,000). Expanded TCRs were defined as absent before sensitization and observed at least eight times at the 2-week time point. The raw public data were reprocessed by TCRdb itself: fastp quality trimming at Q25, MiXCR clonotype calling, in-frame beta chains only. Rows merge per CDR3 protein into single entries with the most common DNA and genes. TCRdb's processing, not the authors' own work, is the source of the V and J calls. The table for this sample lists around 380,000 distinct CDR3 sequences; approximately 4.4% of them were counted only once. Under 3% of the sample rests with the top ten.

The sample's time point label, in plain terms: patch test 1, 2 weeks after DPC sensitization. According to the study, the label for this sample's treatment or condition signals: therapeutic diphenylcyclopropenone sensitization with weekly scalp DPC. At each patch-test visit, blood was drawn before the patch test was applied. Patients were eligible if aged 18 to 70, diagnosed with alopecia and judged suitable for DPC therapy, and pregnant patients were excluded. Unfractionated whole blood was collected in Tempus Blood RNA tubes, and total RNA was extracted from that blood. The sequencing used whole blood, collected in connection with sensitization to the hapten diphenylcyclopropenone (DPC). The sequence was obtained from a woman aged 45-59 years with alopecia areata. Some clones in this sample may be carry-over from other donors' samples. The chain is assembled from TRBV7-9 and TRBJ2-5, with 11 middle bases fitting TRBD2. The DNA is TGTGCCAGCAGCAAGGGACTAGCGGTACAAGAGACCCAGTACTTC. Its translation is CASSKGLAVQETQYF.